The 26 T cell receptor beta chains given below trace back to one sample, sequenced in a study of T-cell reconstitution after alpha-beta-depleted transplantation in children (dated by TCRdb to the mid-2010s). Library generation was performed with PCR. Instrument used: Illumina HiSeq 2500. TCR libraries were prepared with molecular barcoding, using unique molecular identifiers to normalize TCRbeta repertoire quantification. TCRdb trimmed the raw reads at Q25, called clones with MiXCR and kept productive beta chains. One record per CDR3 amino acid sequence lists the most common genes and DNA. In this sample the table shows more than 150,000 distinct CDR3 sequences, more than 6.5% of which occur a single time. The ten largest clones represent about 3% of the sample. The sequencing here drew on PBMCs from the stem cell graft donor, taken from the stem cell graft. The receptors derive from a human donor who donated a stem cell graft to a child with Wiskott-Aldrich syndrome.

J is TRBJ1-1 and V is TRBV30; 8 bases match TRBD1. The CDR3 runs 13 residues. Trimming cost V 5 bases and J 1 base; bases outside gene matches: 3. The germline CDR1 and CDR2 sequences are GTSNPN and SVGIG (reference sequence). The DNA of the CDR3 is TGTGCCTGGGCTGGACAGGGGAACACTGAAGCTTTCTTT. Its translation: CAWAGQGNTEAFF.

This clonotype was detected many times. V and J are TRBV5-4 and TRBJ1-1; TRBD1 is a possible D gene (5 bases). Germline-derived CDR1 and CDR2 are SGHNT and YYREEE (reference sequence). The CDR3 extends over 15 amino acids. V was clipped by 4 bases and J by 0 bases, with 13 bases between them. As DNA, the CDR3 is TGTGCCAGCAGCGAGGACATCACCTTGAACACTGAAGCTTTCTTT. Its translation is CASSEDITLNTEAFF. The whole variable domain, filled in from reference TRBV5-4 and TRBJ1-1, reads ETGVTQSPTHLIKTRGQQVTLRCSSQSGHNTVSWYQQALGQGPQFIFQYYREEENGRGNFPPRFSGLQFPNYSSELNVNALELDDSALYLCASSEDITLNTEAFFGQGTRLTVV.

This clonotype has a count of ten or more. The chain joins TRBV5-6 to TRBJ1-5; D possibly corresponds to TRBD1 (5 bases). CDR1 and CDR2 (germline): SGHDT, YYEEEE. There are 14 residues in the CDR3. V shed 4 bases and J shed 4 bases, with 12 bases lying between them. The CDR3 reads CASSTRTRNQPQHF. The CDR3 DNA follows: TGTGCCAGCAGCACTCGGACACGAAATCAGCCCCAGCATTTT.

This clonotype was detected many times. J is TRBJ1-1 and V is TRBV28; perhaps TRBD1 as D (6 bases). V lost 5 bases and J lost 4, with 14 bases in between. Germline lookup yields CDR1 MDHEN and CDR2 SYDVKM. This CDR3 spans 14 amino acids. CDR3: CASSRVGGATEAFF. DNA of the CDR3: TGTGCCAGCAGTCGCGTAGGGGGAGCCACTGAAGCTTTCTTT.

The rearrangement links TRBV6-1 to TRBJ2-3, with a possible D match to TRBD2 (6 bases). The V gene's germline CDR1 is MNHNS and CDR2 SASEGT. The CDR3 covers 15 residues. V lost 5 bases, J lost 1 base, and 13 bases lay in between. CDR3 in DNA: TGTGCCAGCAGTCCGAGCGGGTCTGGCACAGATACGCAGTATTTT. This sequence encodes CASSPSGSGTDTQYF.

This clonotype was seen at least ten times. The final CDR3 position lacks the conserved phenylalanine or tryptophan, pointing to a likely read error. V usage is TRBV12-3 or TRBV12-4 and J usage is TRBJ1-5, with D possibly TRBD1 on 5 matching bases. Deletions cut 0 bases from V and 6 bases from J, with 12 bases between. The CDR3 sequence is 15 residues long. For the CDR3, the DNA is TGTGCCAGCAGTTTAGCCCGCAGGGCAGGTCAGCCCCAGCATGTT. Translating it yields CASSLARRAGQPQHV.

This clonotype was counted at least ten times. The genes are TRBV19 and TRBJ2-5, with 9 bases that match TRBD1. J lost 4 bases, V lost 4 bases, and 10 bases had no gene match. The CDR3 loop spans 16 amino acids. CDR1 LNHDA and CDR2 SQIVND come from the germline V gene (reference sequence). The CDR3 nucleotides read TGTGCCAGTAGTAAGGTGGGACAGGGTTCAGGAGAGACCCAGTACTTC. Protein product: CASSKVGQGSGETQYF.

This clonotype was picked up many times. The CDR3 nucleotides are TGCGCCAGCAGCTGGGGTAGCTTGCGCTCCTACAATGAGCAGTTCTTC. Protein sequence: CASSWGSLRSYNEQFF. V gene TRBV5-1 combines with J gene TRBJ2-1; D remains unclear. Germline loops: CDR1 SGHRS, CDR2 YFSETQ. The germline V and J ends were trimmed by 3 bases and 0 bases, with 13 bases remaining between them. The CDR3 contains 16 residues.

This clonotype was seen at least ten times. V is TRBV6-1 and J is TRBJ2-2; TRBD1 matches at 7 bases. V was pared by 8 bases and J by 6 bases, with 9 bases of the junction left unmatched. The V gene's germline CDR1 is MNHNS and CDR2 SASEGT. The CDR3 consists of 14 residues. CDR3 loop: CASSRGGWAGELFF. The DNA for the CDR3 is TGTGCCAGCTCGAGAGGGGGCTGGGCCGGGGAGCTGTTTTTT.

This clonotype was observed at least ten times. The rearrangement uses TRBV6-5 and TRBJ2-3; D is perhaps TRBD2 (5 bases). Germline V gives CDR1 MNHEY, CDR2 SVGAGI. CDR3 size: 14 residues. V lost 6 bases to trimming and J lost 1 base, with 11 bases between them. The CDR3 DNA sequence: TGTGCCAGCAGATATAGCGAGGGCACAGATACGCAGTATTTT. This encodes CASRYSEGTDTQYF.

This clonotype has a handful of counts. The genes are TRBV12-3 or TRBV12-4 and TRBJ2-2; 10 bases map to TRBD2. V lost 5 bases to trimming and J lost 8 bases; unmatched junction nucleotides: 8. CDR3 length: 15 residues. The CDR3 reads CASSPVAGGVGELFF. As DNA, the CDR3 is TGTGCCAGCAGTCCCGTAGCGGGAGGTGTGGGGGAGCTGTTTTTT.

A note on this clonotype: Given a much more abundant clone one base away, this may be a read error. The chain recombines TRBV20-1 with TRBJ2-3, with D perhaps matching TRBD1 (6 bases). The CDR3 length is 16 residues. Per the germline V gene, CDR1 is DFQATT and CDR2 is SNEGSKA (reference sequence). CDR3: CCAGRTADPRTDTQYF. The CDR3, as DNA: TGCTGTGCTGGACGGACAGCGGACCCTCGGACAGATACGCAGTATTTT.

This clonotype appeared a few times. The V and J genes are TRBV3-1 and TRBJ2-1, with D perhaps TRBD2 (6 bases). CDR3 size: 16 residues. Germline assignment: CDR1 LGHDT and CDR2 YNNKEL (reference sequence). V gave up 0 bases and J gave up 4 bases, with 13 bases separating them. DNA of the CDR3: TGTGCCAGCAGCCAAGATCTGGGGGGAGGATACAATGAGCAGTTCTTC. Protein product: CASSQDLGGGYNEQFF.

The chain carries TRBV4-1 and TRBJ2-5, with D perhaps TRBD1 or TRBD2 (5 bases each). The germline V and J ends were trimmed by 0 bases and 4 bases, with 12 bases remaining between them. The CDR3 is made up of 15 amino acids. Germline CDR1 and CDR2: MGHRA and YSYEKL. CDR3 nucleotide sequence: TGCGCCAGCAGCCAAGATCCTGGGGGAGTAGAGACCCAGTACTTC. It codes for CASSQDPGGVETQYF.

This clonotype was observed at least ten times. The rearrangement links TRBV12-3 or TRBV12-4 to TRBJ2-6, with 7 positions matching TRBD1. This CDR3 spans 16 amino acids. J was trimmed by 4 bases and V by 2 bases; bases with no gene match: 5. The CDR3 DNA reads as TGTGCCAGCAGTTTATTGAGGGGGCTAGGGGCCAACGTCCTGACTTTC. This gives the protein CASSLLRGLGANVLTF.

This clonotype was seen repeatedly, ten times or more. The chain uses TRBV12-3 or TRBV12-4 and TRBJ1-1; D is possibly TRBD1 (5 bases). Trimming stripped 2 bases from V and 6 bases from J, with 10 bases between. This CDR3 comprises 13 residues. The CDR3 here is CASSLLAGAEAFF. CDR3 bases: TGTGCCAGCAGTTTACTGGCGGGGGCTGAAGCTTTCTTT.

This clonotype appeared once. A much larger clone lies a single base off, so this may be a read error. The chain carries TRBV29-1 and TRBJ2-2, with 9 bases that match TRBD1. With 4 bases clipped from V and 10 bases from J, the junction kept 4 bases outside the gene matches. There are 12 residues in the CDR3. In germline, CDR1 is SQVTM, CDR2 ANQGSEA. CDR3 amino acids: CSVVQGAEELFF. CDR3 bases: TGCAGCGTTGTACAGGGGGCCGAGGAGCTGTTTTTT.

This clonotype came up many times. DNA of the CDR3: TGTGCCAGCAGCTTACTAGCGGGAGGAAATGAGCAGTTCTTC. It yields the protein CASSLLAGGNEQFF. This rearrangement joins TRBV7-2 to TRBJ2-1; 11 bases align to TRBD2. Germline CDR1 is SGHTA and CDR2 is FQGNSA. The junction had 1 base not matched to a gene; V was cut back by 2 bases and J by 7 bases. The CDR3 covers 14 residues. Filled out from reference TRBV7-2 and TRBJ2-1, the complete variable domain reads GAGVSQSPSNKVTEKGKDVELRCDPISGHTALYWYRQSLGQGLEFLIYFQGNSAPDKSGLPSDRFSAERTGGSVSTLTIQRTQQEDSAVYLCASSLLAGGNEQFFGPGTRLTVL.

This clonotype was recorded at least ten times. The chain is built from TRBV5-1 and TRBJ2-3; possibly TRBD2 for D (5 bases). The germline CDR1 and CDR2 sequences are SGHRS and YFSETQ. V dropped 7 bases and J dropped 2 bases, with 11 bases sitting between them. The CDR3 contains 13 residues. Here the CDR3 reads CASGSDFTDTQYF. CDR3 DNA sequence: TGCGCCAGCGGGAGCGACTTCACAGATACGCAGTATTTT.

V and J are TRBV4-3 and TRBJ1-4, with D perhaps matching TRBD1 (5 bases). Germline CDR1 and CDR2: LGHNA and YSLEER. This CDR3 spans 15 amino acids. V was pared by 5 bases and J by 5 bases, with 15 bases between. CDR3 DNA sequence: TGCGCCAGCAGCGGGCAGGGAAGATTGAATGAAAAACTGTTTTTT. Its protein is CASSGQGRLNEKLFF.

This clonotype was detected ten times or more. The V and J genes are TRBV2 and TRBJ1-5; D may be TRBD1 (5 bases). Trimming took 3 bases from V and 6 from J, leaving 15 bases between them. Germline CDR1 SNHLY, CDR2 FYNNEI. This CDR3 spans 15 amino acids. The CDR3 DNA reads TGTGCCAGCAGTGATTCTCAGGGCCTGGGTCAGCCCCAGCATTTT. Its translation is CASSDSQGLGQPQHF.

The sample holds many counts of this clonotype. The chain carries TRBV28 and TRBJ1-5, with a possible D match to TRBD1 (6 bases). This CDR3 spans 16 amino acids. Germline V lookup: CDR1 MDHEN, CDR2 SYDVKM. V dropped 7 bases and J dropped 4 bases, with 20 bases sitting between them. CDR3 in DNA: TGTGCCAGCACCGACCCGCAGGGGCAATGGAATCAGCCCCAGCATTTT. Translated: CASTDPQGQWNQPQHF.

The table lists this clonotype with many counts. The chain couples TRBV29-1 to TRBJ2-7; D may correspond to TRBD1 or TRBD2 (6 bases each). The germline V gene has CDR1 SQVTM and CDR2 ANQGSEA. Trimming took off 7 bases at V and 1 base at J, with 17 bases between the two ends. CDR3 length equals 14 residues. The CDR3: CSGQTGGLSYEQYF. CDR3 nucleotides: TGCAGCGGCCAGACCGGGGGCCTGTCCTACGAGCAGTACTTC.

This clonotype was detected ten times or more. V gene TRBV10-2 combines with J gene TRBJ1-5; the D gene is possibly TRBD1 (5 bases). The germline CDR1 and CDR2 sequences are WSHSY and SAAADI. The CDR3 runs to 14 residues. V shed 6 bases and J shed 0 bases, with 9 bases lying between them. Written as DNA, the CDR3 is TGCGCCAGCAGGGCAGGGTTTAGCAATCAGCCCCAGCATTTT. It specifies CASRAGFSNQPQHF.

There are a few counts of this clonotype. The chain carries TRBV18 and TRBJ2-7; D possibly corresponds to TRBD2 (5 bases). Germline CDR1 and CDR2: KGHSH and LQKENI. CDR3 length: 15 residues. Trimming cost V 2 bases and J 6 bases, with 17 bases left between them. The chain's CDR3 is CASSPYLAVEGEQYF. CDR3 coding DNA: TGTGCCAGCTCACCATACCTCGCGGTCGAGGGCGAGCAGTACTTC.

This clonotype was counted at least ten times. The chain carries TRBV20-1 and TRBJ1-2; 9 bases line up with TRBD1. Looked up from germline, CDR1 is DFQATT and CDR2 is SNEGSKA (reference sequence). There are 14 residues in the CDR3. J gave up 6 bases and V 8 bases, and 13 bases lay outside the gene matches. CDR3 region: CSPLSGTGINGYTF. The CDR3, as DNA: TGCAGTCCCCTTTCCGGGACAGGGATTAATGGCTACACCTTC.